This T cell receptor (beta chain) was recorded in a study of human T cells and chemical hapten exposure. Germline V gene sequence: CDR1 LGHNA, CDR2 YSLEER. CDR3 size: 16 residues. The ends were cut back, 0 bases at V and 4 bases at J, with 15 bases in the middle. Time point in this sample: patch test 2, 6 weeks after DPC sensitization. Regarding treatment: therapeutic diphenylcyclopropenone sensitization with weekly scalp DPC. TCRdb redid the calling of the RACE reads with MiXCR, one entry per CDR3 protein. The repertoire holds approximately 350,000 distinct CDR3 sequences, with roughly 6% as singletons.

The sample was whole blood, taken in connection with sensitization to the hapten diphenylcyclopropenone (DPC). This sequence originates from a woman between 18 and 30 years old with alopecia areata. Some clones in this sample may be carry-over from other donors' samples. The chain employs TRBV4-3 and TRBJ1-1, with D unclear. The CDR3 region has the DNA TGCGCCAGCAGCCAAGATCGGGGTAGTGTACTCACTGAAGCTTTCTTT. Translation: CASSQDRGSVLTEAFF.